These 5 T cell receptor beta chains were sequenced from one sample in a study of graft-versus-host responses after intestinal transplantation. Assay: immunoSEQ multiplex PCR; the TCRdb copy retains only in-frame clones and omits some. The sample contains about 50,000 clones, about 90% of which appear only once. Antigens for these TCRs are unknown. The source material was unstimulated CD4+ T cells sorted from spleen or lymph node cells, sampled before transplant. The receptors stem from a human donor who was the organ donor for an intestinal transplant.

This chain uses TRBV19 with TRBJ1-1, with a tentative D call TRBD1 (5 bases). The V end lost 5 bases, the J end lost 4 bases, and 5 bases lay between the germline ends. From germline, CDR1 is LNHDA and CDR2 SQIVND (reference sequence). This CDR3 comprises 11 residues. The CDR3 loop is CASSQGTEAFF. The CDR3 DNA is TGTGCCAGTAGTCAGGGCACTGAAGCTTTCTTT.

The CDR3 is CASSLPGQLSGANVLTF. In DNA form, the CDR3 reads TGTGCCAGCAGTCTCCCGGGACAACTCTCTGGGGCCAACGTCCTGACTTTC. The chain employs TRBV28 and TRBJ2-6; TRBD1 is a possible D gene (6 bases). V was cut by 5 bases and J by 0 bases, with 14 bases left in between. Germline CDR1 MDHEN, CDR2 SYDVKM. The CDR3 length is 17 residues.

This chain's CDR3 is CASSQANGVNYGYTF. The CDR3 DNA follows: TGTGCCAGCAGCCAAGCAAACGGGGTGAACTATGGCTACACCTTC. V gene TRBV4-2 combines with J gene TRBJ1-2, with D hard to call. The CDR3 runs to 15 residues. V was clipped by 1 base and J by 2 bases, with 11 bases between them. Per germline, CDR1 LGHNA and CDR2 YNFKEQ.

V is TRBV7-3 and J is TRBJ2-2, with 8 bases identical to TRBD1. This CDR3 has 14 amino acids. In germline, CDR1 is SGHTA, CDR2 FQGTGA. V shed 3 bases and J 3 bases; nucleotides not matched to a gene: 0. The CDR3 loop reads CASSLTGDTGELFF. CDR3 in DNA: TGTGCCAGCAGCTTGACAGGGGACACCGGGGAGCTGTTTTTT.

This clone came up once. This CDR3 is CASRDRGRSGANVLTF. The CDR3 DNA follows: TGTGCCAGTAGGGACAGGGGTAGGTCTGGGGCCAACGTCCTGACTTTC. The chain employs TRBV19 and TRBJ2-6; 9 bases match TRBD1. From germline, CDR1 is LNHDA and CDR2 SQIVND (reference sequence). Trimming cost V 6 bases and J 1 base; bases outside gene matches: 4. This CDR3 contains 16 residues.